Listed below are T cell receptor beta chains from one sample, sequenced in a study of blood T cell repertoires in COVID-19. Profiled with immunoSEQ multiplex PCR; TCRdb holds only in-frame clones, not every one. The data contain around 470,000 clones, roughly 87% of them singletons. Material for sequencing was peripheral blood. All receptors derive from a man younger than 35 with COVID-19, enrolled during active disease. The CDR3 runs from the conserved cysteine through the conserved F or W. D genes are given only for firm matches. The size of a clone is reported for some rows only, either as once, few or many, or as a class for expanded clones.

J gene,D gene,V gene,clone size,CDR3 protein,CDR3 DNA
TRBJ1-6,TRBD1,TRBV5-5,-,CASSLTSGQGDSPLHF,TGTGCCAGCAGCTTAACTTCGGGACAGGGCGATTCACCCCTCCACTTT
TRBJ2-7,TRBD2,TRBV7-9,-,CASSSPGLAGASYEQYF,TGTGCCAGCAGCTCCCCGGGGCTAGCGGGGGCCTCCTACGAGCAGTACTTC
TRBJ2-5,TRBD2,TRBV11-3,-,CASSAPKRGLAGERETQYF,TGTGCCAGCAGCGCCCCAAAGCGGGGACTAGCGGGAGAAAGGGAGACCCAGTACTTC
TRBJ2-2,-,TRBV24-1,few,CATSDSAQGQGRRELFF,TGTGCCACCAGTGATTCCGCTCAGGGGCAGGGGCGGCGGGAGCTGTTTTTT
TRBJ2-1,TRBD1,TRBV7-8,few,CASSLAELGQGANNEQFF,TGTGCCAGCAGCTTAGCCGAATTGGGCCAGGGGGCGAACAATGAGCAGTTCTTC
TRBJ2-4,TRBD1,TRBV20-1,-,CSGQGAHIQYF,TGCAGTGGACAGGGGGCCCACATTCAGTACTTC
TRBJ1-2,-,TRBV7-9,few,CASSLVTGFVGYTF,TGTGCCAGCAGCTTAGTTACAGGGTTTGTTGGCTACACCTTC
TRBJ1-1,-,TRBV6-5,-,CASSPPTHMNTEAFF,TGTGCCAGCAGCCCCCCCACGCACATGAACACTGAAGCTTTCTTT
TRBJ2-7,TRBD1,TRBV27,-,CASSQGTGQGACEQYF,TGTGCCAGCAGCCAGGGTACGGGACAGGGGGCGTGTGAGCAGTACTTC
TRBJ1-1,-,TRBV3-1/TRBV3-2,-,CASSHLDSFTEAFF,TGTGCCAGCAGCCACCTCGACAGCTTCACTGAAGCTTTCTTT
TRBJ2-3,-,TRBV10-1,-,CASSLDITDTQYF,TGCGCCAGCAGTCTGGACATTACAGATACGCAGTATTTT
TRBJ2-3,-,TRBV27,-,CASRHGGSDTQYF,TGTGCCAGCAGGCACGGAGGATCAGATACGCAGTATTTT
TRBJ1-6,TRBD1,TRBV6-4,-,CASSRTGENNSPLHF,TGTGCCAGCAGTCGGACAGGGGAAAATAATTCACCCCTCCACTTT
TRBJ1-3,-,TRBV3-1/TRBV3-2,-,CASSPPVGGSGNTIYF,TGTGCCAGCAGCCCCCCAGTGGGGGGCTCTGGAAACACCATATATTTT
TRBJ1-2,TRBD1,TRBV3-1/TRBV3-2,-,CASSQEDRVGVGYTF,TGTGCCAGCAGCCAGGAGGACAGGGTCGGTGTGGGCTACACCTTC
TRBJ1-2,-,TRBV7-9,-,CASTAQGHYGYTF,TGTGCCAGCACGGCCCAGGGCCACTATGGCTACACCTTC
TRBJ2-2,-,TRBV10-1,-,CASSESSILSTGELFF,TGCGCCAGCAGTGAGTCGTCGATATTGAGCACCGGGGAGCTGTTTTTT
TRBJ2-2,TRBD2,TRBV7-8,-,CAGRWVAGPNTGELFF,TGTGCCGGGCGGTGGGTAGCGGGACCGAACACCGGGGAGCTGTTTTTT
TRBJ1-3,TRBD1,TRBV28,-,CASTPGGAGNTIYF,TGTGCCAGCACACCAGGGGGCGCCGGAAACACCATATATTTT
TRBJ1-2,-,TRBV6-1,-,CASSENTGRGYTF,TGTGCCAGCAGTGAAAATACAGGGAGAGGCTACACCTTC
TRBJ1-3,-,TRBV2,-,CASSENSNTIYF,TGTGCCAGCAGTGAGAACTCGAACACCATATATTTT
TRBJ1-1,-,TRBV6-6,-,CASVGDSDTEAFF,TGTGCCAGCGTCGGGGATTCGGACACTGAAGCTTTCTTT
TRBJ2-3,TRBD2,TRBV6-1,-,CASSELAGHSQDTQYF,TGTGCCAGCAGTGAACTAGCGGGGCACTCTCAAGATACGCAGTATTTT
TRBJ1-4,-,TRBV11-2,-,CASSPAGRGEKLFF,TGTGCCAGCAGCCCCGCGGGCAGGGGCGAAAAACTGTTTTTT
TRBJ1-1,-,TRBV28,-,CASRLLGHSSEAFF,TGTGCCAGCAGGTTACTGGGACACAGTTCTGAAGCTTTCTTT
TRBJ2-4,TRBD1,TRBV19,-,CASSLQGAAQNIQYF,TGTGCCAGTAGTCTACAGGGGGCTGCTCAAAACATTCAGTACTTC
TRBJ2-3,TRBD2,TRBV24-1,-,CATRPSGSTDTQYF,TGTGCCACCAGGCCTAGCGGGAGCACAGATACGCAGTATTTT
TRBJ2-7,-,TRBV5-1,-,CASSLDREEQYF,TGCGCCAGCAGCTTGGACAGAGAAGAGCAGTACTTC
TRBJ2-1,-,TRBV7-9,-,CASSPGSREYEQFF,TGTGCCAGCAGCCCCGGGAGCCGGGAGTATGAGCAGTTCTTC
TRBJ1-1,-,TRBV11-2,-,CASQVLRNTEAFF,TGTGCCAGCCAGGTATTACGGAACACTGAAGCTTTCTTT
TRBJ2-1,-,TRBV28,-,CASNLLDRYNEQFF,TGTGCCAGCAACCTACTCGACAGATACAATGAGCAGTTCTTC
TRBJ2-7,-,TRBV14,-,CASSQSQDVRIYEQYF,TGTGCCAGCAGCCAAAGCCAAGATGTACGAATTTACGAGCAGTACTTC
TRBJ1-2,TRBD1,TRBV2,-,CASKPSRGGYTF,TGTGCCAGCAAACCGTCCAGGGGGGGCTACACCTTC
TRBJ2-7,-,TRBV6-1,once,CASSEEGRRAYEQYF,TGTGCCAGCAGTGAAGAGGGCAGGAGGGCATACGAGCAGTACTTC
TRBJ2-5,TRBD2,TRBV4-1,once,CASSQEAGNLQETQYF,TGCGCCAGCAGCCAAGAAGCGGGGAATCTCCAAGAGACCCAGTACTTC
TRBJ2-7,-,TRBV11-2,-,CASSLVSNGEQYF,TGTGCCAGCAGCTTAGTTTCAAACGGGGAGCAGTACTTC
TRBJ1-3,TRBD1,TRBV14,-,CASSQGTGYYSGNTIYF,TGTGCCAGCAGCCAGGGGACAGGGTACTACTCTGGAAACACCATATATTTT
TRBJ2-7,-,TRBV5-1,-,CASSGGSSYEQYF,TGCGCCAGCAGCGGTGGCAGCTCCTACGAGCAGTACTTC
TRBJ2-1,TRBD1,TRBV5-1,once,CASSADRSMYHEQFF,TGCGCCAGCAGCGCGGACAGGAGTATGTATCATGAGCAGTTCTTC
TRBJ1-3,-,TRBV29-1,once,CSVEDQRVSGNTIYF,TGCAGCGTTGAAGATCAGAGGGTCTCTGGAAACACCATATATTTT
TRBJ2-7,-,TRBV5-1,-,CASSPPTPYEQYF,TGCGCCAGCAGCCCGCCGACTCCTTACGAGCAGTACTTC
TRBJ1-5,-,TRBV5-1,-,CASSFMGGQPQHF,TGCGCCAGCAGCTTTATGGGAGGTCAGCCCCAGCATTTT
TRBJ1-1,-,TRBV12-1,-,CASSFRAGDFTEAFF,TGTGCCAGCAGCTTTAGGGCAGGGGATTTCACTGAAGCTTTCTTT
TRBJ2-1,-,TRBV29-1,-,CSAAPKLTYNEQFF,TGCAGCGCAGCCCCCAAGTTAACCTACAATGAGCAGTTCTTC
TRBJ2-1,-,TRBV6-5,-,CASSYSGAAYNEQFF,TGTGCCAGCAGTTACTCGGGGGCGGCCTACAATGAGCAGTTCTTC
TRBJ1-6,-,TRBV27,-,CASRQGSSYNSPLHF,TGTGCCAGCAGGCAGGGGAGCTCCTATAATTCACCCCTCCACTTT
TRBJ2-1,-,TRBV6-5,-,CASKRGGQQFF,TGTGCCAGCAAGAGGGGGGGACAGCAGTTCTTC
TRBJ2-3,TRBD2,TRBV7-9,-,CASSSGLAGGRDTQYF,TGTGCCAGCAGCTCCGGACTAGCGGGGGGGAGGGATACGCAGTATTTT